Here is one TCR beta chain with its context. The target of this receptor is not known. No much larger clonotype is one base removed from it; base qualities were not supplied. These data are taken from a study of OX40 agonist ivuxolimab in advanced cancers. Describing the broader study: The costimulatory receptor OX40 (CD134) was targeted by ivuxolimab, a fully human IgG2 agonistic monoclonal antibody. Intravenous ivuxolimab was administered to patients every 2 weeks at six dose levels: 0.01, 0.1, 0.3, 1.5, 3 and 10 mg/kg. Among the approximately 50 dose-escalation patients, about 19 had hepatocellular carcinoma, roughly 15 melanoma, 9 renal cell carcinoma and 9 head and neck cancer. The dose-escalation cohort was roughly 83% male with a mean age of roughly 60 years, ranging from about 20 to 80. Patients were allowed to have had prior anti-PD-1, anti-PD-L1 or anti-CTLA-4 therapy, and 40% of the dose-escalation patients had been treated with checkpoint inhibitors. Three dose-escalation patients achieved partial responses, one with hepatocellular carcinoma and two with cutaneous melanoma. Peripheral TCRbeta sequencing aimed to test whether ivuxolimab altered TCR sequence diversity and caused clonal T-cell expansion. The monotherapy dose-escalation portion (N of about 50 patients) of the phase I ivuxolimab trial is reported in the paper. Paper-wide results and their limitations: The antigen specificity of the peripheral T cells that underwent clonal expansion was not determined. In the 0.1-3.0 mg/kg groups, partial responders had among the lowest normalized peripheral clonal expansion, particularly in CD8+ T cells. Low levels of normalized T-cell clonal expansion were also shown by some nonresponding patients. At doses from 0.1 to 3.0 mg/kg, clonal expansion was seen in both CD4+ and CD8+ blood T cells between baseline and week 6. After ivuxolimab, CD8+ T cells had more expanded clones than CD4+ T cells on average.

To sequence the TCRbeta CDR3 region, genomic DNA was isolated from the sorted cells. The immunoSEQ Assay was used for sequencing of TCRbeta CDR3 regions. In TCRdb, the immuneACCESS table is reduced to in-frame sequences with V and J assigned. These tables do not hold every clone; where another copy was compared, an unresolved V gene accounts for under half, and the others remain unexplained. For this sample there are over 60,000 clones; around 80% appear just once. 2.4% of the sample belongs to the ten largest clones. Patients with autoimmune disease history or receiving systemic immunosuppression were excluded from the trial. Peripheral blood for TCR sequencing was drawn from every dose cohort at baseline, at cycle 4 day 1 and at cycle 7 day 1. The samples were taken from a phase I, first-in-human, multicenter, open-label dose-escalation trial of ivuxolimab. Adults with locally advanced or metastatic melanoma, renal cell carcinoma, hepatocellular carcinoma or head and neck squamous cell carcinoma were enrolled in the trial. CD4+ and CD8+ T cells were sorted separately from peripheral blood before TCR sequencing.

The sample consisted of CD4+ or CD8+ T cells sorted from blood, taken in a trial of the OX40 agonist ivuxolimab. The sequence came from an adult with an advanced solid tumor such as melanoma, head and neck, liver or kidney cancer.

The DNA sequence is given as TGTGCCAGCAGCTTGAAACAGGGTCAAGAGACCCAGTACTTC. It specifies CASSLKQGQETQYF. The chain is encoded by TRBV5-4 joined to TRBJ2-5; the best D guess is TRBD1, with 6 bases matching. Relative to germline, V is 1 base shorter and J is 2 bases shorter, with 9 bases between their ends. Inclusive of the bounding cysteine and phenylalanine, the CDR3 is 14 residues long. Only the CDR3 part of the read is kept: 42 bases, read in frame from the first base. The germline V gene (reference sequence) sets CDR1 to SGHNT and CDR2 to YYREEE. Joined to the reference TRBV5-4 and TRBJ2-5 proteins, this CDR3 gives the full variable domain: ETGVTQSPTHLIKTRGQQVTLRCSSQSGHNTVSWYQQALGQGPQFIFQYYREEENGRGNFPPRFSGLQFPNYSSELNVNALELDDSALYLCASSLKQGQETQYFGPGTRLLVL.